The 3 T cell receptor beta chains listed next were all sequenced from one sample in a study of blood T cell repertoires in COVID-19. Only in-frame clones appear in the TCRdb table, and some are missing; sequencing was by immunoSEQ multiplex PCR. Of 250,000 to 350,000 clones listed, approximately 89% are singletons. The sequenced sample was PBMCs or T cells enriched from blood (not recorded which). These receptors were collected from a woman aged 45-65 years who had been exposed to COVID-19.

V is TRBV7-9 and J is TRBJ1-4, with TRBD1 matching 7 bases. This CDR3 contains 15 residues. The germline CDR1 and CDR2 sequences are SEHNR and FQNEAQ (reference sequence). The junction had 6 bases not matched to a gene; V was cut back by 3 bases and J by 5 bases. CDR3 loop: CASSFGDSLNEKLFF. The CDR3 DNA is TGTGCCAGCAGCTTCGGGGACAGCTTGAATGAAAAACTGTTTTTT.

This chain's CDR3 is CASSAWSGYEQYF. The DNA for the CDR3 is TGCGCCAGCAGCGCATGGTCGGGCTACGAGCAGTACTTC. The rearrangement links TRBV5-1 to TRBJ2-7; D not certain. Looked up from germline, CDR1 is SGHRS and CDR2 is YFSETQ. The germline V and J ends were trimmed by 4 bases and 3 bases, with 11 bases remaining between them. CDR3 length: 13 amino acids. Based on the CDR3 plus reference TRBV5-1 and TRBJ2-7, the full variable domain is KAGVTQTPRYLIKTRGQQVTLSCSPISGHRSVSWYQQTPGQGLQFLFEYFSETQRNKGNFPGRFSGRQFSNSRSEMNVSTLELGDSALYLCASSAWSGYEQYFGPGTRLTVT.

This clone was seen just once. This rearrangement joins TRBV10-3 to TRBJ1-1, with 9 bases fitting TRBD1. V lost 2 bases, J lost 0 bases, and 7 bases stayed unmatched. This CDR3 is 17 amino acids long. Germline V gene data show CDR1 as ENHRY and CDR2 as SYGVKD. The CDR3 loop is CAISEPGTGLMNTEAFF. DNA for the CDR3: TGTGCCATCAGTGAGCCCGGGACAGGGCTCATGAACACTGAAGCTTTCTTT.